The rows below give T cell receptor beta chains drawn from one sample of a study of OX40 agonist ivuxolimab in advanced cancers. Data came from immunoSEQ multiplex PCR; TCRdb stores just in-frame clones and leaves some out. Of tens of thousands of clones detected, 86% appear once; the ten largest clones hold 1.9%. Material: CD4+ or CD8+ T cells sorted from blood, obtained in a trial of the OX40 agonist ivuxolimab. Source of these receptors: an adult with an advanced solid tumor such as melanoma, head and neck, liver or kidney cancer. The CDR3 runs from the conserved cysteine through the conserved F or W.

V: TRBV29-1; J: TRBJ1-1; CDR3: CSVVGAEAFF
V: TRBV4-1; J: TRBJ1-1; CDR3: CASSQVFRYTEAFF
V: TRBV7-2; J: TRBJ1-3; CDR3: CASSLNGNGGNTIYF
V: TRBV5-5; J: TRBJ2-3; CDR3: CASSPGVGQGEDTQYF
V: TRBV4-2; J: TRBJ1-1; CDR3: CASSQDFVAGTEAFF
V: TRBV2; J: TRBJ2-6; CDR3: CASRDTSASSVLTF
V: TRBV6-5; J: TRBJ1-6; CDR3: CASLQLHNSPLHF
V: TRBV7-2; J: TRBJ2-7; CDR3: CASSLVGRTSSGYEQYF
V: TRBV4-2; J: TRBJ2-7; CDR3: CASSQSDGILYEQYF
V: TRBV28; J: TRBJ1-2; CDR3: CASTLRGTAGYTF
V: TRBV4-2; J: TRBJ1-2; CDR3: CASSQAQRQGPLYGYTF
V: TRBV5-1; J: TRBJ2-1; CDR3: CASRRLADNEQFF
V: TRBV29-1; J: TRBJ2-1; CDR3: CSVLRKYNEQFF
V: TRBV7-6; J: TRBJ2-2; CDR3: CASSPRRDRNPGELFF
V: TRBV6-5; J: TRBJ2-7; CDR3: CASSYSRGLKSEQYF
V: TRBV7-6; J: TRBJ1-1; CDR3: CASSLGGDRGRTEAFF
V: TRBV12-5; J: TRBJ1-2; CDR3: CASGLAGTYGYTF
V: TRBV4-1; J: TRBJ1-2; CDR3: CASSQPGQVAGYTF
V: TRBV30; J: TRBJ2-1; CDR3: CAWSVSGLAGGGEQFF
V: TRBV28; J: TRBJ1-5; CDR3: CASSLGGVSNQPQHF
V: TRBV7-3; J: TRBJ2-1; CDR3: CASSLASGEYNEQFF
V: TRBV7-9; J: TRBJ1-6; CDR3: CASTSGGQGGSPLHF
V: TRBV30; J: TRBJ2-7; CDR3: CAWTRSGPYEQYF
V: TRBV30; J: TRBJ1-4; CDR3: CAWSVPVQGGGEKLFF
V: TRBV2; J: TRBJ1-4; CDR3: CASSEGFDSANEKLFF
V: TRBV5-6; J: TRBJ2-3; CDR3: CASSFRRTGGDRGTDTQYF